A selection of T cell receptor beta chains follows, all from one sample in a study of CD8+ T cells in alopecia areata. Some clones are missing from TCRdb's copy, which holds only in-frame ones; the method was immunoSEQ multiplex PCR. The sample lists 150,000 to 250,000 clones, roughly 64% occurring once. The material sequenced was CD4+ T cells sorted from blood, taken at week 24, from a patient treated with tofacitinib. Receptors originate from a human donor with alopecia areata. Each CDR3 is given with its conserved first and last residue.

14	TRBV7-6	TRBJ2-6	CASSLNDRANVLTF
15	TRBV30	TRBJ2-3	CAWTKPAGGTDTQYF
12	TRBV29-1	TRBJ1-4	CSADRGGEKLFF
20	TRBV5-1	TRBJ1-5	CASSFTRGRDRATSGQPQHF
17	TRBV4-1	TRBJ2-1	CASSPGRSSGSRNEQFF
15	TRBV2	TRBJ2-7	CASSGTSGKSYEQYF
15	TRBV4-2	TRBJ1-1	CASSQDPREGTEAFF
14	TRBV6-5	TRBJ1-2	CASSYIGNNYGYTF
14	TRBV10-3	TRBJ1-1	CAISESAWGTEAFF
17	TRBV18	TRBJ2-2	CASSLIGTPRNTGELFF
13	TRBV29-1	TRBJ1-1	CSVERGMNTEAFF
15	TRBV7-2	TRBJ2-7	CASSPRTGGSYEQYF
15	TRBV4-1	TRBJ1-1	CASSQEDRANTEAFF
15	TRBV18	TRBJ2-6	CASSLQGAGANVLTF
14	TRBV29-1	TRBJ1-2	CSVEDRKGRTGYTF
14	TRBV29-1	TRBJ2-1	CSVGAGGIYNEQFF
11	TRBV10-3	TRBJ2-3	CAIRNTDTQYF
16	TRBV29-1	TRBJ2-1	CSVLRGTGLLHNEQFF
16	TRBV4-1	TRBJ1-1	CASSRLGGRRNTEAFF
14	TRBV5-6	TRBJ1-2	CASRQVGQYYGYTF
17	TRBV7-2	TRBJ1-2	CASSPRRGAGPNYGYTF
18	TRBV7-3	TRBJ2-3	CASSLNGRVGDSTDTQYF
16	TRBV29-1	TRBJ2-3	CSVAPALGGGTDTQYF
14	TRBV15	TRBJ2-3	CATSRDRAPDTQYF
15	TRBV18	TRBJ1-1	CASSPVTDMNTEAFF
14	TRBV4-1	TRBJ1-2	CASSQGDSNYGYTF
14	TRBV30	TRBJ2-1	CAWSPGATYNEQFF
13	TRBV6-5	TRBJ1-1	CASSFGGGTEAFF
16	TRBV5-6	TRBJ2-3	CASSLGLASGTDTQYF
14	TRBV6-5	TRBJ1-5	CASSSQGNNQPQHF
14	TRBV9	TRBJ1-2	CASSAYQGRGGYTF
14	TRBV5-1	TRBJ1-1	CASSDGTGGTEAFF
16	TRBV4-2	TRBJ2-4	CASSQDDRPNQNIQYF
14	TRBV10-3	TRBJ2-5	CAISRDSAQETQYF
15	TRBV5-1	TRBJ2-2	CASSLGGPATGELFF
14	TRBV27	TRBJ2-2	CASSNRPNTGELFF
15	TRBV5-4	TRBJ2-5	CASSTRSGTAETQYF
13	TRBV29-1	TRBJ1-4	CSVGTRHSEKLFF
17	TRBV4-3	TRBJ1-6	CASSQGGPGQGYSPLHF
15	TRBV19	TRBJ2-5	CASSPRLAGGETQYF
14	TRBV10-3	TRBJ2-5	CAISELGHKETQYF
14	TRBV4-3	TRBJ2-1	CASLPKRAYNEQFF
16	TRBV7-9	TRBJ2-2	CASSLTSGSYTGELFF
12	TRBV29-1	TRBJ2-5	CSVDGGAETQYF
17	TRBV23-1	TRBJ2-7	CASSQSITGTGSYEQYF
16	TRBV28	TRBJ2-5	CASSSPGLAGGETQYF
13	TRBV25-1	TRBJ2-7	CASRGIEKNEQYF
14	TRBV28	TRBJ1-5	CASSSQFQGQPQHF